This T cell receptor beta chain is from a study of naive and memory T cell subsets. The CDR3 sequence is 13 residues long. Germline assignment: CDR1 SGHVS and CDR2 FQNEAQ. V lost 8 bases and J 2 bases, leaving 13 bases between the germline ends. This clonotype was observed many times. Its antigen is undetermined. Findings and limits, study-wide: Naive and memory subsets had different power law exponents for TCR abundance.

Two oligonucleotides, mixed equimolar, formed the beta constant-region primer covering TRBC1 and TRBC2. Ligated cDNA was amplified by four rounds of PCR with nested alpha and beta constant-region primers and SP2. The cDNA 3' end received a ligated single-stranded oligonucleotide carrying the SP2 primer and a 12-nucleotide UMI. One entry per CDR3 protein, called by TCRdb with MiXCR from the UMI-ligation and nested PCR reads. The repertoire includes under 35,000 distinct CDR3 sequences, under 20% of them detected once, and about 3.4% sits in the top ten. What was sequenced was effector memory CD4+ T cells from blood. Stated subset: effector memory, CD45RA- CD27-. This TCR came from a human donor in good health. This chain uses TRBV7-8 with TRBJ2-7; D is perhaps TRBD2 (5 bases). For the CDR3, the DNA is TGTGCCAGCGGAGGAGCTACAACCTACGAGCAGTACTTC. This encodes CASGGATTYEQYF.